These T cell receptor beta chains were read from a single sample in a study of T cell responses to AZD1222 COVID-19 vaccine. Using immunoSEQ multiplex PCR, the repertoire was profiled, and TCRdb retains in-frame clones only, with some absent. The table lists approximately 110,000 clones, 85% to 90% of them singletons. The sample in question was peripheral blood, obtained 28 days after the second AZD1222 dose. The receptor set was obtained from an adult who received the AZD1222 COVID-19 vaccine. CDR3s include the opening cysteine and the closing phenylalanine or tryptophan. Fields, in order: V gene, D gene, clone size, J gene, CDR3 DNA, CDR3 protein. D genes are given only for firm matches. Clone size is shown for a subset of rows, as once, few, many or a class of expanded clone.

v_gene: TRBV10-3
d_gene: NA
abundance: NA
j_gene: TRBJ1-5
CDR3nt: TGTGCCATCAGTGTGGGGGTGGACGGGTCCCAGCCCCAGCATTTT
CDR3aa: CAISVGVDGSQPQHF

v_gene: TRBV7-8
d_gene: NA
abundance: NA
j_gene: TRBJ1-4
CDR3nt: TGTGCCAGCAGCTTTGGGCGGTTGAGTGAAAAACTGTTTTTT
CDR3aa: CASSFGRLSEKLFF

v_gene: TRBV30
d_gene: NA
abundance: NA
j_gene: TRBJ2-2
CDR3nt: TGTGCCTGGAAGCAGTTGGACAGAGAAACCGGGGAGCTGTTTTTT
CDR3aa: CAWKQLDRETGELFF

v_gene: TRBV20-1
d_gene: NA
abundance: once
j_gene: TRBJ2-2
CDR3nt: TGCAGTGCTAGGGGCACCGGGGAGCTGTTTTTT
CDR3aa: CSARGTGELFF

v_gene: TRBV24-1
d_gene: NA
abundance: once
j_gene: TRBJ2-1
CDR3nt: TGTGCCACCAGTGATTTGACGGGGACCTCCTACAATGAGCAGTTCTTC
CDR3aa: CATSDLTGTSYNEQFF

v_gene: TRBV27
d_gene: TRBD2
abundance: NA
j_gene: TRBJ2-6
CDR3nt: TGTGCCATCGGGAGGAGGGTGAAGGGCTCTGGGGCCAACGTCCTGACTTTC
CDR3aa: CAIGRRVKGSGANVLTF

v_gene: TRBV27
d_gene: TRBD1
abundance: NA
j_gene: TRBJ2-7
CDR3nt: TGTGCCAGCAGTCTCCGGACAGGGCCCTACGAGCAGTACTTC
CDR3aa: CASSLRTGPYEQYF

v_gene: TRBV30
d_gene: NA
abundance: NA
j_gene: TRBJ2-7
CDR3nt: TGTGCCTGGAGACAGTTTTCCTACGAGCAGTACTTC
CDR3aa: CAWRQFSYEQYF

v_gene: TRBV18
d_gene: NA
abundance: NA
j_gene: TRBJ1-2
CDR3nt: TGTGCCAGCTCATCGGCGGACGTGGGTAACTATGGCTACACCTTC
CDR3aa: CASSSADVGNYGYTF

v_gene: TRBV5-1
d_gene: NA
abundance: once
j_gene: TRBJ1-5
CDR3nt: TGCGCCAGCAGCTTGGGGGTTTATAGCAATCAGCCCCAGCATTTT
CDR3aa: CASSLGVYSNQPQHF

v_gene: TRBV6-2/TRBV6-3
d_gene: TRBD2
abundance: NA
j_gene: TRBJ2-3
CDR3nt: TGTGCCAGCAGTTACCCGGGACTAGCGGGGGCCTTGAGGGGGGCAACAGATACGCAGTATTTT
CDR3aa: CASSYPGLAGALRGATDTQYF

v_gene: TRBV12-3/TRBV12-4
d_gene: TRBD1
abundance: NA
j_gene: TRBJ1-5
CDR3nt: TGTGCCAGCAGTAGAACGACAGGGTCGCCCCAGCATTTT
CDR3aa: CASSRTTGSPQHF

v_gene: TRBV29-1
d_gene: NA
abundance: NA
j_gene: TRBJ1-2
CDR3nt: TGCAGCGTTCAGGGTAGCGGTGGCTACACCTTC
CDR3aa: CSVQGSGGYTF

v_gene: TRBV28
d_gene: NA
abundance: NA
j_gene: TRBJ1-2
CDR3nt: TGTGCCAGCAGCCTCGACAGCCATGATGGCTACACCTTC
CDR3aa: CASSLDSHDGYTF

v_gene: TRBV7-2
d_gene: TRBD1
abundance: once
j_gene: TRBJ2-5
CDR3nt: TGTGCCAGCAGTTTGAGGGACAGTTCTCCGAGGGAGACCCAGTACTTC
CDR3aa: CASSLRDSSPRETQYF

v_gene: TRBV28
d_gene: NA
abundance: NA
j_gene: TRBJ1-5
CDR3nt: TGTGCCAGCACTGCCGGGGGGCCTGGACAGCCCCAGCATTTT
CDR3aa: CASTAGGPGQPQHF

v_gene: TRBV28
d_gene: NA
abundance: once
j_gene: TRBJ1-6
CDR3nt: TGTGCCAGCAGTTGGCCCCAGGGGTATTCACCCCTCCACTTT
CDR3aa: CASSWPQGYSPLHF

v_gene: TRBV2
d_gene: NA
abundance: NA
j_gene: TRBJ2-5
CDR3nt: TGTGCCAGCAGGGCCCCTGAGGAGACCCAGTACTTC
CDR3aa: CASRAPEETQYF

v_gene: TRBV5-1
d_gene: TRBD1
abundance: NA
j_gene: TRBJ1-3
CDR3nt: TGCGCCAGCAGCGGGGGACAGGGAGAAAACACCATATATTTT
CDR3aa: CASSGGQGENTIYF

v_gene: TRBV28
d_gene: NA
abundance: NA
j_gene: TRBJ2-7
CDR3nt: TGTGCCAGCAGTTTAAGGCCGAACGAGCAGTACTTC
CDR3aa: CASSLRPNEQYF

v_gene: TRBV19
d_gene: TRBD1
abundance: once
j_gene: TRBJ1-2
CDR3nt: TGTGCCAGCACGACAGGGATCAATGGCTACACCTTC
CDR3aa: CASTTGINGYTF

v_gene: TRBV15
d_gene: NA
abundance: NA
j_gene: TRBJ1-1
CDR3nt: TGTGCCACCAGCAGCGCCAGCTCTTTGAACACTGAAGCTTTCTTT
CDR3aa: CATSSASSLNTEAFF

v_gene: TRBV12-3/TRBV12-4
d_gene: NA
abundance: few
j_gene: TRBJ2-7
CDR3nt: TGTGCCAGCAGGCTGAAGGGGAGCGGGGAGCAGTACTTC
CDR3aa: CASRLKGSGEQYF

v_gene: TRBV5-1
d_gene: NA
abundance: once
j_gene: TRBJ2-7
CDR3nt: TGCGCCAGCAGCTTGGACGCCGTCCGCTACGAGCAGTACTTC
CDR3aa: CASSLDAVRYEQYF

v_gene: TRBV6-5
d_gene: NA
abundance: NA
j_gene: TRBJ1-1
CDR3nt: TGTGCCAGCAGCCCAGGGGAAAGAGCTTTCTTT
CDR3aa: CASSPGERAFF

v_gene: TRBV5-8
d_gene: NA
abundance: NA
j_gene: TRBJ2-1
CDR3nt: TGTGCCAGCAGCCCCTATCCGGGGGAGTTAAATGAGCAGTTCTTC
CDR3aa: CASSPYPGELNEQFF

v_gene: TRBV19
d_gene: NA
abundance: NA
j_gene: TRBJ2-1
CDR3nt: TGTGCCAGTAGTAACCCCCGGGACGGGTCCTACAATGAGCAGTTCTTC
CDR3aa: CASSNPRDGSYNEQFF

v_gene: TRBV5-1
d_gene: NA
abundance: NA
j_gene: TRBJ2-7
CDR3nt: TGCGCCAGCAGCTCGACAGCACCCTCCTACGAGCAGTACTTC
CDR3aa: CASSSTAPSYEQYF

v_gene: TRBV19
d_gene: TRBD1
abundance: NA
j_gene: TRBJ2-1
CDR3nt: TGTGCCAGTAGGGCCGGGACAGGGCGCAATGAGCAGTTCTTC
CDR3aa: CASRAGTGRNEQFF

v_gene: TRBV7-2
d_gene: NA
abundance: NA
j_gene: TRBJ2-3
CDR3nt: TGTGCCAGCAGCTTAGAAGAGGTCCAGAGCACAGATACGCAGTATTTT
CDR3aa: CASSLEEVQSTDTQYF

v_gene: TRBV9
d_gene: NA
abundance: NA
j_gene: TRBJ2-5
CDR3nt: TGTGCCAGCAGCGTAGGTTCCGTAGAGGGAGAGACCCAGTACTTC
CDR3aa: CASSVGSVEGETQYF

v_gene: TRBV12-3/TRBV12-4
d_gene: NA
abundance: NA
j_gene: TRBJ2-1
CDR3nt: TGTGCCAGCAGCACGTACAATGAGCAGTTCTTC
CDR3aa: CASSTYNEQFF

v_gene: TRBV6-5
d_gene: NA
abundance: NA
j_gene: TRBJ2-7
CDR3nt: TGTGCCGGCCGTAACAGGGAGCCAGGCTACGAGCAGTACTTC
CDR3aa: CAGRNREPGYEQYF

v_gene: TRBV7-2
d_gene: NA
abundance: NA
j_gene: TRBJ1-2
CDR3nt: TGTGCCAGCAGCATGGCGGTTACTAACTATGGCTACACCTTC
CDR3aa: CASSMAVTNYGYTF

v_gene: TRBV11-3
d_gene: TRBD2
abundance: NA
j_gene: TRBJ2-7
CDR3nt: TGTGCCAGCAGCCCGGGAGGCAAAACCTACGAGCAGTACTTC
CDR3aa: CASSPGGKTYEQYF

v_gene: TRBV11-2
d_gene: TRBD2
abundance: NA
j_gene: TRBJ2-7
CDR3nt: TGTGCCAGCAGCTTAGGCGGGCTAGCGGGGGAGAAGTCCTACGAGCAGTACTTC
CDR3aa: CASSLGGLAGEKSYEQYF

v_gene: TRBV7-2
d_gene: NA
abundance: NA
j_gene: TRBJ2-3
CDR3nt: TGTGCCAGCAGCAGGGACGCAGATACGCAGTATTTT
CDR3aa: CASSRDADTQYF

v_gene: TRBV7-2
d_gene: TRBD1
abundance: NA
j_gene: TRBJ1-2
CDR3nt: TGTGCCAGCAGCTTAGTGGCAGGGGGCGCATTTATGGAGGGCTACACCTTC
CDR3aa: CASSLVAGGAFMEGYTF

v_gene: TRBV6-2/TRBV6-3
d_gene: TRBD2
abundance: NA
j_gene: TRBJ2-3
CDR3nt: TGTGCCAGCAGTTCCGGAGCGGGGCCAGATACGCAGTATTTT
CDR3aa: CASSSGAGPDTQYF

v_gene: TRBV7-2
d_gene: NA
abundance: NA
j_gene: TRBJ2-2
CDR3nt: TGTGCCAGCAGCTTAGAGAGCACCGGGGAGCTGTTTTTT
CDR3aa: CASSLESTGELFF

v_gene: TRBV12-3/TRBV12-4
d_gene: NA
abundance: NA
j_gene: TRBJ2-5
CDR3nt: TGTGCCAGCAGGCTGACGGCTAGGGAGACCCAGTACTTC
CDR3aa: CASRLTARETQYF

v_gene: TRBV5-4
d_gene: NA
abundance: NA
j_gene: TRBJ1-1
CDR3nt: TGTGCCAGCAGCGGGGGGGGAGACCAAGCTTTCTTT
CDR3aa: CASSGGGDQAFF

v_gene: TRBV11-2
d_gene: NA
abundance: NA
j_gene: TRBJ1-4
CDR3nt: TGTGCCAGCAGCTTAGTCAGGGGAGGGAATGAAAAACTGTTTTTT
CDR3aa: CASSLVRGGNEKLFF

v_gene: TRBV13
d_gene: NA
abundance: NA
j_gene: TRBJ2-5
CDR3nt: TGTGCCAGCAGCTTCCAAGGGGAAGAGACCCAGTACTTC
CDR3aa: CASSFQGEETQYF

v_gene: TRBV5-1
d_gene: NA
abundance: NA
j_gene: TRBJ1-2
CDR3nt: TGCGCCAGCAGCGATGCGAGGTACTATGGCTACACCTTC
CDR3aa: CASSDARYYGYTF

v_gene: TRBV6-5
d_gene: TRBD1
abundance: NA
j_gene: TRBJ1-4
CDR3nt: TGTGCCAGCTTGAGGACAGGGCTAGGTGAAAAACTGTTTTTT
CDR3aa: CASLRTGLGEKLFF

v_gene: TRBV10-3
d_gene: NA
abundance: NA
j_gene: TRBJ1-3
CDR3nt: TGTGCCATCAGTGTGGGGCAGGACTCTGGAAACACCATATATTTT
CDR3aa: CAISVGQDSGNTIYF

v_gene: TRBV11-2
d_gene: NA
abundance: NA
j_gene: TRBJ1-4
CDR3nt: TGTGCCAGCAGCTTAGCGGGGCCAGGGCCTGAAAAACTGTTTTTT
CDR3aa: CASSLAGPGPEKLFF

v_gene: TRBV7-9
d_gene: TRBD1
abundance: once
j_gene: TRBJ2-1
CDR3nt: TGTGCCAGCAGATCGGCCGGGACAGGGATGAACAATGAGCAGTTCTTC
CDR3aa: CASRSAGTGMNNEQFF

v_gene: TRBV11-2
d_gene: TRBD1
abundance: NA
j_gene: TRBJ2-5
CDR3nt: TGTGCCAGCAGCTTAAACCCAGGGGGACATTCGGAGACCCAGTACTTC
CDR3aa: CASSLNPGGHSETQYF